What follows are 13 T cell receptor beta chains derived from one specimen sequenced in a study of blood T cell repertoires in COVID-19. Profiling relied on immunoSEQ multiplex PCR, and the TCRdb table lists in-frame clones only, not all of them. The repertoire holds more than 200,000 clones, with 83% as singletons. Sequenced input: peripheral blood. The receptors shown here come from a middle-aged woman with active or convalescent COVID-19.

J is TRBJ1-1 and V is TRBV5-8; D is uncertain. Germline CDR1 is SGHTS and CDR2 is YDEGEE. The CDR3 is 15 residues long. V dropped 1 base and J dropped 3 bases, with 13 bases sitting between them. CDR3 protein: CASSLFLRPDTEAFF. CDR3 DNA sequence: TGTGCCAGCAGCTTGTTCCTGCGCCCTGACACTGAAGCTTTCTTT. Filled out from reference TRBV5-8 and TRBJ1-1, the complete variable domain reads EAGVTQSPTHLIKTRGQQATLRCSPISGHTSVYWYQQALGLGLQFLLWYDEGEERNRGNFPPRFSGRQFPNYSSELNVNALELEDSALYLCASSLFLRPDTEAFFGQGTRLTVV.

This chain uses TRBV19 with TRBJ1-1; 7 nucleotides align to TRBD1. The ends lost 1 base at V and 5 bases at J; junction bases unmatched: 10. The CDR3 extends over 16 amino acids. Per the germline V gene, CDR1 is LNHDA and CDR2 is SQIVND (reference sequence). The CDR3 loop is CASSIGATGLWTEAFF. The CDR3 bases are TGTGCCAGTAGTATAGGGGCGACAGGGTTGTGGACTGAAGCTTTCTTT.

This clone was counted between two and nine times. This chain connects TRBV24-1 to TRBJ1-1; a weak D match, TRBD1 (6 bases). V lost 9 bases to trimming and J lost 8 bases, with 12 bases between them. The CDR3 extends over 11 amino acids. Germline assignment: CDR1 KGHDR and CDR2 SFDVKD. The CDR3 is CATQIGTEAFF. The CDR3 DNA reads TGTGCCACCCAGATCGGGACAGAAGCTTTCTTT.

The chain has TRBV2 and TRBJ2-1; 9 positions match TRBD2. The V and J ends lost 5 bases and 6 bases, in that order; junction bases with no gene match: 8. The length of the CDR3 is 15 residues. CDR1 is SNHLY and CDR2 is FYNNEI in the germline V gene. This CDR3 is CASSSLAGMFNEQFF. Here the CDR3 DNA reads TGTGCCAGCAGTTCACTAGCGGGCATGTTCAATGAGCAGTTCTTC.

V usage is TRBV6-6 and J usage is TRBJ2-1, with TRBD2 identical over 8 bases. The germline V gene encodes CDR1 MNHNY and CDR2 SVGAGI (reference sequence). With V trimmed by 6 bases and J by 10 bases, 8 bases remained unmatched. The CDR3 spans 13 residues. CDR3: CASSPVSGGEQFF. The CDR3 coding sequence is TGTGCCAGCAGCCCAGTCTCGGGGGGGGAGCAGTTCTTC.

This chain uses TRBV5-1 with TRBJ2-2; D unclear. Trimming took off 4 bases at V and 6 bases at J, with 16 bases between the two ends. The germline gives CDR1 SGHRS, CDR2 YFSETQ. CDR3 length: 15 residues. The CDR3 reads CASSLGPPSAGELFF. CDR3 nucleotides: TGCGCCAGCAGCCTCGGTCCCCCAAGCGCCGGGGAGCTGTTTTTT.

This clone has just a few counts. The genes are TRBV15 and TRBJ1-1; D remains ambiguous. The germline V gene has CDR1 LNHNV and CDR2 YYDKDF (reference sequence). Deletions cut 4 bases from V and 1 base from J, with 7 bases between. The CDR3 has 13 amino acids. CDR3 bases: TGTGCCACCAGCACGCGGGAGAACACTGAAGCTTTCTTT. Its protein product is CATSTRENTEAFF.

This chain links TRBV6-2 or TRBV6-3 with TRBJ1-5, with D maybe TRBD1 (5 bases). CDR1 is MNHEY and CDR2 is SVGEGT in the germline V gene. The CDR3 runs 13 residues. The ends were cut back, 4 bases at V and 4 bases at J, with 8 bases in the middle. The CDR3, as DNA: TGTGCCAGCAGTTCCGACAGAAATCAGCCCCAGCATTTT. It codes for CASSSDRNQPQHF.

CDR3 bases: TGTGCCAGCAGTTTTCAGGGCTTGAACACTGAAGCTTTCTTT. Translated, it gives CASSFQGLNTEAFF. This chain uses TRBV28 with TRBJ1-1; perhaps TRBD1 as D (5 bases). The CDR3 extends over 14 amino acids. The ends were cut back, 3 bases at V and 0 bases at J, with 8 bases in the middle. From germline, CDR1 is MDHEN and CDR2 SYDVKM.

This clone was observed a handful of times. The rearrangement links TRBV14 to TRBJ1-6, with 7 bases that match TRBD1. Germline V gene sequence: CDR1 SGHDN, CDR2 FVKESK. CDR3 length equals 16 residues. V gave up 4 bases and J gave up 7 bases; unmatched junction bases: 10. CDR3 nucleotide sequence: TGTGCCAGCAGCCTCACTGAGGGGGCGGGCAATTCACCCCTCCACTTT. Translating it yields CASSLTEGAGNSPLHF. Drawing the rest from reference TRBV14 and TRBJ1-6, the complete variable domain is EAGVTQFPSHSVIEKGQTVTLRCDPISGHDNLYWYRRVMGKEIKFLLHFVKESKQDESGMPNNRFLAERTGGTYSTLKVQPAELEDSGVYFCASSLTEGAGNSPLHFGNGTRLTVT.

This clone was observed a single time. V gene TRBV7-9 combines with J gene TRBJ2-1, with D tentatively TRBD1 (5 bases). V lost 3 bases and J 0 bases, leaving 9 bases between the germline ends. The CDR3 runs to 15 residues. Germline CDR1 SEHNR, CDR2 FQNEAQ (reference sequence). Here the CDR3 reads CASSFQGTSYNEQFF. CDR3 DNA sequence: TGTGCCAGCAGCTTTCAGGGCACCTCCTACAATGAGCAGTTCTTC.

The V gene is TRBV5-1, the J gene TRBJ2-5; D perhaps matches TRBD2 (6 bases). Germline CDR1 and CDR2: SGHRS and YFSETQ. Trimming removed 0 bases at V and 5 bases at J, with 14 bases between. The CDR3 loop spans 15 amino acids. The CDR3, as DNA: TGCGCCAGCAGCTTGGGGAGGGGCGTGGGGGAGACCCAGTACTTC. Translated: CASSLGRGVGETQYF.

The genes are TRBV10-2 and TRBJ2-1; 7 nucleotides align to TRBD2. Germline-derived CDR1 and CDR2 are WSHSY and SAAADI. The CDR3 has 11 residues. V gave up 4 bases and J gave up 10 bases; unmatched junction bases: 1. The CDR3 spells CASSVGGEQFF. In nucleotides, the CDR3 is TGCGCCAGCAGTGTGGGGGGGGAGCAGTTCTTC.